The 19 T cell receptor beta chains in this list originate from one sample, sequenced in a study of blood T cell repertoires in COVID-19. Clones were read by immunoSEQ multiplex PCR, and TCRdb kept only the in-frame ones, dropping some. The sample includes hundreds of thousands of clones, roughly 90% of them seen just once. The source material was PBMCs or T cells enriched from blood (not recorded which). These receptors were obtained from a woman in her thirties or forties with acute COVID-19.

The chain combines TRBV7-9 with TRBJ1-1; D unresolved. V was shortened by 5 bases and J by 5 bases, with 9 bases between the two germline ends. CDR3 size: 12 residues. Germline CDR1 SEHNR, CDR2 FQNEAQ (reference sequence). CDR3 bases: TGTGCCAGCAGCGACCGCAGGACTGAAGCTTTCTTT. It encodes CASSDRRTEAFF.

The chain is built from TRBV27 and TRBJ2-7, with 7 bases lining up with TRBD1. The CDR3 is 14 residues long. J lost 7 bases, V lost 6 bases, and 12 bases had no gene match. Germline-derived CDR1 and CDR2 are MNHEY and SMNVEV (reference sequence). CDR3 loop: CASSRQGGMLEQYF. CDR3 DNA sequence: TGTGCCAGCAGCCGACAGGGTGGAATGTTAGAGCAGTACTTC.

The chain is built from TRBV30 and TRBJ1-6; possibly TRBD1 for D (5 bases). This CDR3 is built from 13 residues. Germline values: CDR1 GTSNPN, CDR2 SVGIG (reference sequence). Trimming pared 8 bases from V and 4 bases from J, leaving 12 bases between. The CDR3 DNA sequence: TGTGCCGGGGGGGTGGAGTATAATTCACCCCTCCACTTT. Amino acids: CAGGVEYNSPLHF.

The chain is built from TRBV7-9 and TRBJ2-7; no clear D. The V end was cut by 2 bases, the J end by 6 bases, with 11 bases between. This CDR3 region has 13 residues. Per the germline V gene, CDR1 is SEHNR and CDR2 is FQNEAQ (reference sequence). The CDR3 reads CASSLPASSEQYF. The CDR3 region has the DNA TGTGCCAGCAGCTTACCCGCCAGTTCCGAGCAGTACTTC. The whole variable domain, remainder taken from reference TRBV7-9 and TRBJ2-7, is DTGVSQNPRHKITKRGQNVTFRCDPISEHNRLYWYRQTLGQGPEFLTYFQNEAQLEKSRLLSDRFSAERPKGSFSTLEIQRTEQGDSAMYLCASSLPASSEQYFGPGTRLTVT.

In its sample, this clone was seen a few times. This chain links TRBV5-8 with TRBJ1-4; D is unclear. The CDR3 has 14 amino acids. Trimming stripped 2 bases from V and 7 bases from J, with 12 bases between. The germline gives CDR1 SGHTS, CDR2 YDEGEE. The CDR3 sequence: CASSLRGGGEKLFF. In nucleotides, the CDR3 is TGTGCCAGCAGCTTACGGGGAGGCGGTGAAAAACTGTTTTTT.

The chain joins TRBV28 to TRBJ1-6, with 7 bases matching TRBD1. With V trimmed by 10 bases and J by 0 bases, 9 bases remained unmatched. The germline V gene encodes CDR1 MDHEN and CDR2 SYDVKM. This CDR3 is built from 16 residues. The CDR3 loop reads CATHGAGGSYNSPLHF. Here the CDR3 DNA reads TGTGCCACCCACGGGGCAGGGGGCTCCTATAATTCACCCCTCCACTTT. The entire variable domain, with the rest obtained from reference TRBV28 and TRBJ1-6, is as follows: DVKVTQSSRYLVKRTGEKVFLECVQDMDHENMFWYRQDPGLGLRLIYFSYDVKMKEKGDIPEGYSVSREKKERFSLILESASTNQTSMYLCATHGAGGSYNSPLHFGNGTRLTVT.

This chain links TRBV30 with TRBJ1-1; D remains unclear. Deletions cut 2 bases from V and 5 bases from J, with 6 bases between. CDR1 is GTSNPN, CDR2 SVGIG, per germline (reference sequence). This CDR3 region has 11 residues. The CDR3 DNA is TGTGCCTGGAGTCACGGGACTGAAGCTTTCTTT. This encodes CAWSHGTEAFF.

V usage is TRBV3-1 (or the pseudogene TRBV3-2) and J usage is TRBJ2-7; 7 bases align to TRBD1. The V and J ends lost 5 bases and 5 bases, in that order; junction bases with no gene match: 9. The CDR3 is 14 amino acids. Germline CDR1 and CDR2: LGHDT and YNNKEL (reference sequence). CDR3 nucleotides: TGTGCCAGCAGCTTAACAGGGGTGTCGAACGAGCAGTACTTC. It yields the protein CASSLTGVSNEQYF.

This clone was seen just once. V usage is TRBV7-8 and J usage is TRBJ1-5; D possibly corresponds to TRBD1 (6 bases). The CDR3 is 17 amino acids. CDR1 and CDR2 (germline): SGHVS, FQNEAQ. V was pared by 3 bases and J by 2 bases, with 17 bases between. CDR3 loop: CASSFGRGVTRNQPQHF. CDR3 nucleotide sequence: TGTGCCAGCAGCTTTGGGAGGGGGGTTACGCGCAATCAGCCCCAGCATTTT.

The CDR3 coding sequence is TGTGCCAGCAGCCAATATAGTTCTAGCAATCAGCCCCAGCATTTT. It yields the protein CASSQYSSSNQPQHF. The rearrangement links TRBV3-1 (or the pseudogene TRBV3-2) to TRBJ1-5; D is ambiguous. From germline, CDR1 is LGHDT and CDR2 YNNKEL (reference sequence). The CDR3 sequence is 15 residues long. V lost 2 bases and J 0 bases, leaving 8 bases between the germline ends.

The V gene is TRBV5-4, the J gene TRBJ1-2; TRBD1 might be the D (5 bases). The CDR3 covers 13 residues. The germline gives CDR1 SGHNT, CDR2 YYREEE (reference sequence). V was clipped by 3 bases and J by 1 base, with 7 bases between them. In nucleotides, the CDR3 is TGTGCCAGCAGCTGGGACTTTAACTATGGCTACACCTTC. It translates to CASSWDFNYGYTF. Drawing the rest from reference TRBV5-4 and TRBJ1-2, the complete variable domain is ETGVTQSPTHLIKTRGQQVTLRCSSQSGHNTVSWYQQALGQGPQFIFQYYREEENGRGNFPPRFSGLQFPNYSSELNVNALELDDSALYLCASSWDFNYGYTFGSGTRLTVV.

This clone occurred once. The V and J genes are TRBV18 and TRBJ1-2, with 7 positions matching TRBD1. This CDR3 spans 15 amino acids. Germline V CDR1 and CDR2: KGHSH, LQKENI. Germline trimming cut 6 bases from V and 0 bases from J; bases unmatched to any gene: 7. CDR3 DNA sequence: TGTGCCAGCTCGCAAGACAGGGAAGCTAACTATGGCTACACCTTC. It is translated as CASSQDREANYGYTF.

This chain links TRBV19 with TRBJ2-7, with TRBD2 as a possible D gene (5 bases). V gave up 6 bases and J gave up 4 bases, with 13 bases separating them. Per germline, CDR1 LNHDA and CDR2 SQIVND (reference sequence). The CDR3 runs 13 residues. The CDR3 region has the DNA TGTGCCAGTAGCCAACTTCGGGGTTACGAGCAGTACTTC. Amino acids: CASSQLRGYEQYF.

The chain is built from TRBV5-8 and TRBJ1-2; 8 nucleotides line up with TRBD1. The germline V gene encodes CDR1 SGHTS and CDR2 YDEGEE. With 6 bases clipped from V and 6 bases from J, the junction kept 7 bases outside the gene matches. The length of the CDR3 is 13 residues. CDR3 sequence (DNA): TGTGCCAGCAACCGGGGACAGGTCGATGGCTACACCTTC. The encoded protein is CASNRGQVDGYTF.

The chain combines TRBV3-1 (or the pseudogene TRBV3-2) with TRBJ2-5; possible D gene TRBD1, 5 bases. This CDR3 comprises 14 residues. Germline V lookup: CDR1 LGHDT, CDR2 YNNKEL (reference sequence). V lost 4 bases to trimming and J lost 4 bases, with 13 bases between them. Here the CDR3 reads CASSRRVRGETQYF. In DNA form, the CDR3 reads TGTGCCAGCAGCCGCAGGGTAAGGGGAGAGACCCAGTACTTC.

This chain links TRBV12-3 or TRBV12-4 with TRBJ1-2; maybe TRBD1 (5 bases). V was pared by 4 bases and J by 3 bases, with 9 bases between. There are 13 residues in the CDR3. In nucleotides, the CDR3 is TGTGCCAGCAGTTACGGGACTCACTATGGCTACACCTTC. Amino acid sequence: CASSYGTHYGYTF.

The V gene is TRBV7-2, the J gene TRBJ1-6; D is ambiguous. Germline V gives CDR1 SGHTA, CDR2 FQGNSA. The CDR3 runs to 13 residues. V was clipped by 5 bases and J by 10 bases, with 12 bases between them. CDR3 region: CASSNERGSPLHF. The DNA of the CDR3 is TGTGCCAGCAGCAACGAAAGAGGCTCACCCCTCCACTTT.

The rearrangement uses TRBV6-1 and TRBJ2-7; D is uncertain. Per the germline V gene, CDR1 is MNHNS and CDR2 is SASEGT. CDR3 length: 11 residues. Trimming took 5 bases from V and 5 from J, leaving 7 bases between them. In DNA, the CDR3 is TGTGCCAGCAGTTATCAGAACGAGCAGTACTTC. This gives the protein CASSYQNEQYF.

The CDR3 sequence is CASSSGFNTEAFF. DNA for the CDR3: TGTGCCAGCAGTTCAGGATTTAACACTGAAGCTTTCTTT. The V and J genes are TRBV6-5 and TRBJ1-1; D is unclear. V was trimmed by 4 bases and J by 2 bases, leaving 8 bases between them. Germline loops: CDR1 MNHEY, CDR2 SVGAGI. The CDR3 consists of 13 residues.